Listed below are T cell receptor beta chains from one sample, sequenced in a study of OX40 agonist ivuxolimab in advanced cancers. Produced via immunoSEQ multiplex PCR; TCRdb's table is partial and in-frame only. The sample contains some 39,000 clones, about nine tenths of which appear only once. This specimen was CD4+ or CD8+ T cells sorted from blood, taken in a trial of the OX40 agonist ivuxolimab. Receptor source: an adult with an advanced solid tumor such as melanoma, head and neck, liver or kidney cancer. Each CDR3 is given with its conserved first and last residue. D genes are given only for firm matches. Rows may omit the clone size; those that give it use once, few, many or a size class.

TGTGCCAGCAGCCGGAGGGTTACGGATACGCAGTATTTT	CASSRRVTDTQYF	-	-	TRBV7-3	TRBJ2-3
TGTGCCAGCGGGCTGCGAGGGGAGGGCGAGACCCAGTACTTC	CASGLRGEGETQYF	once	TRBD2	TRBV6-5	TRBJ2-5
TGTGCCAGCAGTTTCGGGGGGATGAAACTGTTTTTT	CASSFGGMKLFF	-	-	TRBV28	TRBJ1-4
TGTGCCAGCAGCTCCGTCGGGTCCCACGAGCAGTACTTC	CASSSVGSHEQYF	few	-	TRBV27	TRBJ2-7
TGTGCCAGCAGCTTAGCAGCGGGGAGCTCCTACGAGCAGTACTTC	CASSLAAGSSYEQYF	-	TRBD2	TRBV11-3	TRBJ2-7
TGCGCCAGCAGCCCGGGGACTGCCGACTACGAGCAGTACTTC	CASSPGTADYEQYF	-	-	TRBV5-1	TRBJ2-7
TGTGCTAGCAGCACCGGGACTTTTGGGGAGCTGTTTTTT	CASSTGTFGELFF	once	-	TRBV7-7	TRBJ2-2
TGTGCCACCAGCAGAGCGGGAGTGTACTCGGATGAGCAGTTCTTC	CATSRAGVYSDEQFF	-	-	TRBV15	TRBJ2-1
TGTGCCTGGAGCGGGACTAGCGGGCGCGGGGAGCTGTTTTTT	CAWSGTSGRGELFF	-	TRBD2	TRBV30	TRBJ2-2
TGTGCCAGCAGTTTCTCTAGCGGGAGGACAGATACGCAGTATTTT	CASSFSSGRTDTQYF	-	TRBD2	TRBV27	TRBJ2-3
TGTGCCAGCAGTTATATGGGGACAGGGGGAAACACCATATATTTT	CASSYMGTGGNTIYF	once	TRBD1	TRBV6-6	TRBJ1-3
TGTGCCAGCAGCTTAGGGGACGCTGGCTCCTACGAGCAGTACTTC	CASSLGDAGSYEQYF	-	-	TRBV7-8	TRBJ2-7
TGTGCCAGCAGTTTACTTGAACAGAACACTGAAGCTTTCTTT	CASSLLEQNTEAFF	-	-	TRBV28	TRBJ1-1
TGCAGTGCTAGTCCCTACGAGCAGTACTTC	CSASPYEQYF	-	-	TRBV20-1	TRBJ2-7
TGTGCCAGCAGCTTGTTGGGGGGCGAGCAGTACTTC	CASSLLGGEQYF	-	-	TRBV5-4	TRBJ2-7
TGTGCCAGCAGTTCGCGTGGGACCGGCCTCGCCGAGCAGTACTTC	CASSSRGTGLAEQYF	few	-	TRBV7-9	TRBJ2-7
TGTGCCTGGACCAACGGGGGGCTCGGGGAGCAGTACTTC	CAWTNGGLGEQYF	-	-	TRBV30	TRBJ2-7
TGCAGCGTTGATAACAGAATTGGGTTCGGTGGAGTTGGCGGGGGGGAGACCCAGTACTTC	CSVDNRIGFGGVGGGETQYF	-	TRBD2	TRBV29-1	TRBJ2-5
TGTGCCAGCAGTTTAATTTCGGGGGCTCGGACCGGGGAGCTGTTTTTT	CASSLISGARTGELFF	-	-	TRBV28	TRBJ2-2
TGTGCCAGCAGCCCACAGGGGGCAACGGGCGGGGAGCTGTTTTTT	CASSPQGATGGELFF	-	TRBD1	TRBV11-2	TRBJ2-2
TGTGCCAGCAGGTCCACCGTCTACAATGAGCAGTTCTTC	CASRSTVYNEQFF	-	-	TRBV7-8	TRBJ2-1
TGTGCCAGCAGTTACTCGATCGGGGGGACGAACACTGAAGCTTTCTTT	CASSYSIGGTNTEAFF	-	-	TRBV6-5	TRBJ1-1
TGTGCCAGCAGCTTAAGGACTAGCGGCTACAATGAGCAGTTCTTC	CASSLRTSGYNEQFF	-	TRBD2	TRBV11-1	TRBJ2-1
TGCGCCAGCAGCGTCCGGGACAGGGAGAGGGAGACCCAGTACTTC	CASSVRDRERETQYF	-	TRBD1	TRBV5-1	TRBJ2-5
TGTGCCAGCAGCCGAGAATTGGGTTCAATTTCCTATGGCTACACCTTC	CASSRELGSISYGYTF	-	-	TRBV7-9	TRBJ1-2
TGTGCCAGCAGCGTAAGACAGGGACAGACATACAATGAGCAGTTCTTC	CASSVRQGQTYNEQFF	-	TRBD1	TRBV9	TRBJ2-1